This T cell receptor beta chain was documented in a study of tumor and adjacent non-tumor tissue in lung cancer. This CDR3 is 13 amino acids long. Trimming pared 1 base from V and 7 bases from J, leaving 9 bases between. Germline CDR1 and CDR2: SGHRS and YFSETQ. This sample's RNA came from whole unsorted tissue. More than 3 cm separated this lung sample from the edge of the tumor. This clonotype showed up many times. A modified ARM-PCR protocol with three rounds of nested PCR amplified TCRbeta. TCRdb reprocessed the multiplex PCR reads with MiXCR, giving one entry per CDR3 protein. The sample contains approximately 120,000 distinct CDR3 sequences, roughly three fifths of which appear only once.

Material for sequencing was distant non-tumor lung tissue. This receptor was obtained from a man in his fifties or sixties with non-small cell lung cancer. The V and J genes are TRBV5-1 and TRBJ2-1; D call uncertain. The CDR3 reads CASSLLVSNEQFF. The CDR3 DNA reads TGCGCCAGCAGCTTGCTAGTGTCAAATGAGCAGTTCTTC.